This T cell receptor (beta chain) was sequenced in a study of cytomegalovirus exposure and HLA in healthy donors. Germline V gene lookup returns CDR1 LNHNV and CDR2 YYDKDF (reference sequence). The CDR3 length is 16 residues. V was trimmed by 3 bases and J by 5 bases, leaving 19 bases between them. Researchers ran the PCR with 60 Vbeta and 13 Jbeta primers. Profiling relied on immunoSEQ multiplex PCR, and the TCRdb table lists in-frame clones only, not all of them. The table lists some 190,000 clones, 65% to 85% of them singletons. The J gene is TRBJ2-5, the V gene TRBV15; D might be TRBD1 (5 bases). The clonotype was recovered from a female donor in good health and CMV-seronegative. Sequencing input: PBMCs. CDR3 loop: CATSSRGSNALETQYF. CDR3 DNA: TGTGCCACCAGCAGTAGGGGATCCAACGCCCTGGAGACCCAGTACTTC.